This TCR beta chain was documented in a study of identical twins. General observations from the study: High-abundance cord blood beta clonotypes had fewer insertions; memory repertoires showed none.

With 4 bases removed from V and 3 bases from J, the gap between germline ends came to 15 bases. The CDR3 is made up of 15 amino acids. Germline V gene sequence: CDR1 MNHEY, CDR2 SVGAGI. After template switching added a universal primer site, the resulting cDNA carried unique molecular identifiers. TCRdb reprocessed the 5' RACE reads with MiXCR, giving one entry per CDR3 protein. Of 520,000 or so distinct CDR3 sequences in the sample, about 20% were seen once. Worth noting for this clonotype: Its antigen is not identified.

This sample was shared with a second study, whose subject was T cells expressing NK-cell markers. That source notes: An anti-gamma-delta TCR antibody restricted sorting to alpha-beta TCR T cells in several experiments. Expanded clones of NKG2C+ T cells had an unclear HCMV specificity.

This clonotype was sampled from a woman aged 18-29 years in good health. The sample comprised CD4+ T cells sorted from blood. The V gene is TRBV6-5, the J gene TRBJ1-1; the D gene is possibly TRBD1 (5 bases). CDR3 residues: CASSSFRVWDTEAFF. The CDR3 bases are TGTGCCAGCAGTTCTTTCAGGGTTTGGGACACTGAAGCTTTCTTT.